This T cell receptor beta chain was captured in a study of T cells in localized non-small cell lung cancer. General study findings and limits: Turning up in adjacent lung were a median roughly 60 of the top 100 tumor clones.

CDR1 is SGHVS and CDR2 is FNYEAQ in the germline V gene. Trimming at V came to 1 base and at J to 2 bases, leaving 2 bases not matched to a gene. The CDR3 runs to 15 residues. Of note for this clone: Its antigen is currently unknown.

Sequenced by immunoSEQ multiplex PCR; TCRdb stores in-frame clones only, minus some. The profile shows some 52,000 clones, 60% to 85% of them singletons. The starting material was PBMCs, obtained before any cancer treatment. The origin of this receptor is a woman between 35 and 70 years old with stage II lung adenocarcinoma. V usage is TRBV7-6 and J usage is TRBJ2-1, with 7 bases matching TRBD1. The CDR3 nucleotides read TGTGCCAGCAGCTTAGAACAGGGGCCCTACAATGAGCAGTTCTTC. Its translation is CASSLEQGPYNEQFF.